The following is a T cell receptor (beta chain) sequence with its context. Its antigen is unknown. Within one base of it there is no much larger clone, and no base qualities were kept. In the same sample, other DNA sequences code for this CDR3. Synthetic TCR analog templates were spiked into each PCR to estimate absolute template abundance from read counts. The immunoSEQ assay was used to amplify TCRbeta CDR3 regions from genomic DNA with bias-controlled V and J gene primers. Rearranged TCRbeta segments were sequenced at approximately 20X coverage. The paper's processing steps were these. Sequencing errors were corrected by clustering and CDR3s were annotated against IMGT to assign V, D and J genes. Downstream analyses used only productive TCRbeta rearrangements, leaving out any out-of-frame or stop-codon sequences. Clonality was calculated as one minus the Shannon entropy normalized by the log of the number of unique productive sequences. Clones differing between time points or between blood and tumor were identified by Fisher's exact test with Benjamini-Hochberg correction at adjusted p below 0.01. The clones in this table, taken by TCRdb from immuneACCESS, are in-frame only. Not every clone is retained; where verified, under half of the shortfall comes from an unresolved V gene, and the cause of the rest is unknown. V and J calls and clone size are copied from that table; D and trimming were computed from the DNA. This sample is represented by about 69,000 clones; around nine tenths of them were singletons. Roughly 3.4% of the sample rests with the top ten.

The cohort included 29 patients with locally advanced or metastatic urothelial carcinoma who were treated at Memorial Sloan Kettering on a trial protocol. Peripheral blood mononuclear cells were collected pretreatment and during treatment, at between 1 and 8 total time points per patient. The Qiagen DNeasy Blood extraction kit was used to purify genomic DNA from total PBMCs and from tumor samples. PBMCs were collected pretreatment and during treatment, and were isolated and stored as previously described. This record comes from a study of PD-L1 blockade in urothelial cancer (dated by TCRdb to 2016 to 2017). The study in broad terms: Every patient began therapy in about 2014 and was given atezolizumab 1,200 mg intravenously every 3 weeks. About 90% of the roughly 29 patients were identified as males with urothelial cancer of bladder origin, and a prior smoking history was reported by 18 of 29 patients. An ECOG performance status of 0 or 1 was recorded for the patients, and 0 to 3 prior chemotherapy regimens had been received by the patients. Blood samples were analyzed at 3 weeks after treatment start (second dose) and at 6 weeks after treatment start. A median of about 140,000 T cells and 80,000 to 100,000 unique TCRs was obtained from blood samples, and a median clonality of about 0.08 was observed. An exploratory multi-omic analysis was conducted of the somatic, immune and clinical correlates of response to PD-L1 blockade with atezolizumab in urothelial cancer. Pretreatment tumor samples, along with matched peripheral blood collected serially before and after atezolizumab treatment, underwent TCR sequencing. Durable clinical benefit meant progression-free survival longer than 6 months, and TCR features were also tested against progression-free and overall survival. In the same patients, whole exome sequencing and RNA sequencing of pretreatment tumors were performed in addition to TCR sequencing. Durable clinical benefit was achieved by nine patients and was not achieved by 20 patients. Around 30 patients had pretreatment blood TCR-seq, about 24 had at least one posttreatment blood collection, and about 24 had tumor TCR-seq. General study outcomes and caveats: Improved progression-free and overall survival was found to be associated with pretreatment peripheral blood TCR clonality below the median. Because the sample size was small (n ≈ 29) and many exploratory analyses were performed, the results are intended to be hypothesis-generating. Greater expansion of tumor-associated TCR clones in peripheral blood 3 weeks after the start of treatment was observed in patients with durable benefit (n ≈ 22, p = 0.022).

For this chain, trimming is 4 bases at the V end and 0 bases at the J end, and the number of junction bases without a gene match is 3. Measured from the cysteine to the phenylalanine, the CDR3 is 15 residues long. The DNA shown is the 45-base CDR3, in frame from base 1. According to the germline V gene, CDR1 reads MGHRA and CDR2 reads YSYEKL. The receptor was isolated from a man aged 55-75 years with urothelial cancer. The sequence joins TRBV4-1 to TRBJ2-7, and TRBD2 aligns with 10 junction nucleotides. Sequencing was performed on PBMCs, taken around atezolizumab (anti-PD-L1) treatment. CDR3 reads: CASSRTSGDSYEQYF. The sequence in DNA is TGCGCCAGCAGCCGAACTAGCGGGGACTCCTACGAGCAGTACTTC.